Detailed here is one TCR beta chain. Its target is unknown. These data are taken from a study of OX40 agonist ivuxolimab in advanced cancers. As for the study in general: Patients were dosed intravenously with ivuxolimab at 0.01 to 10 mg/kg every 2 weeks. Treatment received earlier with anti-PD-1, anti-PD-L1 or anti-CTLA-4 agents was allowed, and around 36% had some.

Profiling relied on immunoSEQ multiplex PCR, and the TCRdb table lists in-frame clones only, not all of them. The sample has tens of thousands of clones; roughly 92% are singletons. General study points: CD4+ and CD8+ T cells in blood underwent clonal expansion by week 6 at 0.1 to 3.0 mg/kg. Antigens targeted by the expanded peripheral T cells were not determined.

This sequence was found in an adult with an advanced solid tumor such as melanoma, head and neck, liver or kidney cancer. The specimen comprised CD4+ or CD8+ T cells sorted from blood, sampled in a trial of the OX40 agonist ivuxolimab.

The CDR3 nucleotides read TGTGCCAGCAGTTTAACAGGGTCGTGGGAGACCCAGTACTTC. Its protein product is CASSLTGSWETQYF. This chain links TRBV27 with TRBJ2-5; D is perhaps TRBD1 (6 bases). Germline CDR1 reads MNHEY; CDR2 reads SMNVEV (reference sequence). V lost 2 bases and J lost 5, with 12 bases in between. CDR3 length: 14 residues.